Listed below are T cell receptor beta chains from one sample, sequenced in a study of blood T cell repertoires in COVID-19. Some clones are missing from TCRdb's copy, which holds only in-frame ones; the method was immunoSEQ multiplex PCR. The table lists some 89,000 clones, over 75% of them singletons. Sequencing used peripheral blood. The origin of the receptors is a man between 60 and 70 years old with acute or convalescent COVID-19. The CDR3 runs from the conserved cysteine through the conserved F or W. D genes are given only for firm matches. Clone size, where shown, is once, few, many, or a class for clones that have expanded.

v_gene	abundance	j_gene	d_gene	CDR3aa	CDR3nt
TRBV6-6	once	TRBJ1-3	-	CASSKRTQGTAFMAGNTIYF	TGTGCCAGCAGCAAAAGAACCCAGGGAACGGCATTCATGGCTGGAAACACCATATATTTT
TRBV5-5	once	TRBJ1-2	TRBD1	CASSSRQGGGVYGYTF	TGTGCCAGCAGCAGCCGACAGGGGGGTGGAGTATATGGCTACACCTTC
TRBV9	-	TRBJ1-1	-	CASSVVMLAGVNTEAFF	TGTGCCAGCAGCGTAGTTATGCTGGCAGGGGTGAACACTGAAGCTTTCTTT
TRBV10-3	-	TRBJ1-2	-	CAIRRSDSIFYGYTF	TGTGCCATCAGGAGATCGGACTCGATATTTTATGGCTACACCTTC
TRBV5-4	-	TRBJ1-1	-	CASSTPGQGNTEAFF	TGTGCCAGCAGCACCCCCGGACAAGGGAACACTGAAGCTTTCTTT
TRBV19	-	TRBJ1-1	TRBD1	CASRTLGTGDTEAFF	TGTGCCAGTAGGACCCTCGGGACAGGGGACACTGAAGCTTTCTTT
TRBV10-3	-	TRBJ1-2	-	CAISESRQNYGYTF	TGTGCCATCAGTGAGTCGAGGCAGAACTATGGCTACACCTTC
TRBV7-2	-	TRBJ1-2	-	CASSLALVDSNYGYTF	TGTGCCAGCAGCTTAGCGCTAGTAGACTCTAACTATGGCTACACCTTC
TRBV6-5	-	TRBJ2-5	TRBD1	CASSYDSGGGETQYF	TGTGCCAGCAGTTACGACTCAGGGGGCGGGGAGACCCAGTACTTC
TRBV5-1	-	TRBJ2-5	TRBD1	CASSQGQATQETQYF	TGCGCCAGCAGCCAGGGACAGGCAACCCAAGAGACCCAGTACTTC
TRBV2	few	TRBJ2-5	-	CASSAWTVYQETQYF	TGTGCCAGCAGTGCGTGGACTGTATATCAAGAGACCCAGTACTTC
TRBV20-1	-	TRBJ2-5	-	CSASAGQQETQYF	TGCAGTGCTAGTGCTGGACAACAAGAGACCCAGTACTTC
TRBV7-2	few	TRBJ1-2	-	CASSLVGWGRVGGYTF	TGTGCCAGCAGCTTAGTTGGATGGGGGCGCGTGGGTGGCTACACCTTC
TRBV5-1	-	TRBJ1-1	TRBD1	CASRQGDPTGTLAFF	TGCGCCAGCAGACAAGGGGACCCGACAGGGACCTTAGCTTTCTTT
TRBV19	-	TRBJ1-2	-	CASSLHGGDYGYTF	TGTGCCAGTAGTCTCCATGGCGGAGACTATGGCTACACCTTC
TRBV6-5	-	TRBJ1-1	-	CASSVTGLNTEAFF	TGTGCCAGCAGCGTTACGGGATTGAACACTGAAGCTTTCTTT
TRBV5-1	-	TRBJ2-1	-	CASSLAGGQYNEQFF	TGCGCCAGCAGCTTGGCCGGGGGACAGTACAATGAGCAGTTCTTC
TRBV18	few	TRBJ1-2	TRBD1	CASSPQGENYGYTF	TGTGCCAGCTCACCCCAGGGGGAGAACTATGGCTACACCTTC
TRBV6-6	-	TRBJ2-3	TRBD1	CASSLGGRGHTQYF	TGTGCCAGCAGTTTAGGGGGCAGGGGTCATACGCAGTATTTT
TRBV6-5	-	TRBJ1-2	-	CASSYGQGPSYGYTF	TGTGCCAGCAGTTACGGCCAGGGGCCATCCTATGGCTACACCTTC
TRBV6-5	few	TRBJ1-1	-	CASSRTRENTEAFF	TGTGCCAGCAGTAGAACTCGGGAGAACACTGAAGCTTTCTTT
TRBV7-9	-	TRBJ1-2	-	CASSLPDRNYGYTF	TGTGCCAGCAGCTTGCCCGACAGGAACTATGGCTACACCTTC
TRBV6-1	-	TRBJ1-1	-	CASSELWRLNTEAFF	TGTGCCAGCAGTGAGCTCTGGCGGTTGAACACTGAAGCTTTCTTT
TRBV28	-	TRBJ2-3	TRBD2	CASRWGGGTDTQYF	TGTGCCAGCAGGTGGGGGGGTGGAACAGATACGCAGTATTTT
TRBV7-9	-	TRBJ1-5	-	CASSGTLGFSNQPQHF	TGTGCCAGCAGCGGAACTCTAGGATTTAGCAATCAGCCCCAGCATTTT
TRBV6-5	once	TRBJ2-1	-	CASRGGLNEQFF	TGTGCCAGCAGGGGGGGGCTCAATGAGCAGTTCTTC
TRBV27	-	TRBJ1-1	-	CASSLADMNTEAFF	TGTGCCAGCAGTTTAGCGGACATGAACACTGAAGCTTTCTTT
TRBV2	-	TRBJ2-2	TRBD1	CASKGQTITGELFF	TGTGCCAGCAAGGGACAGACGATCACCGGGGAGCTGTTTTTT
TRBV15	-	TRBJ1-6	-	CATSIVTENSPLHF	TGTGCCACCAGCATAGTGACAGAGAATTCACCCCTCCACTTT
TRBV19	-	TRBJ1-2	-	CASSIVGQGISYGYTF	TGTGCCAGTAGTATTGTAGGGCAGGGAATTTCTTATGGCTACACCTTC
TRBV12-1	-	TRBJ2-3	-	CASIAGGTQYF	TGTGCCAGCATCGCAGGGGGTACGCAGTATTTT
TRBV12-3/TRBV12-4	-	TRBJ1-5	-	CASSFPGDQPQHF	TGTGCCAGCAGTTTCCCAGGGGATCAGCCCCAGCATTTT
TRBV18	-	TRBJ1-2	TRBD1	CASSIQSAGQGSGGYTF	TGTGCCAGCTCAATTCAATCGGCGGGACAGGGTTCCGGTGGCTACACCTTC
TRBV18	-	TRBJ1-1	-	CASSPGSQNTEAFF	TGTGCCAGCTCACCAGGGAGCCAGAACACTGAAGCTTTCTTT
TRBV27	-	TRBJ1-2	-	CASSSSGTPSNYGYTF	TGTGCCAGCAGTTCTTCCGGGACACCGTCCAACTATGGCTACACCTTC
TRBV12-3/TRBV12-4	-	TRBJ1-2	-	CASSFGGVGYTF	TGTGCCAGCAGTTTCGGAGGGGTAGGCTACACCTTC